These 32 T cell receptor beta chains share one sample of origin, sequenced in a study of blood T cell repertoires in COVID-19. Here immunoSEQ multiplex PCR was the method, and the copy in TCRdb shows in-frame clones only, minus some. The table records around 140,000 clones, 84% of them present only once. Sequencing was performed on peripheral blood. The source of these receptors is a man under 40 with COVID-19, enrolled during active disease.

Comment on this clone: Germline and junction disagree at one end, which may indicate a read error. This chain connects TRBV28 to TRBJ2-7; 8 bases agree with TRBD1. The CDR3 runs to 15 residues. Germline V gene lookup returns CDR1 MDHEN and CDR2 SYDVKM. DNA of the CDR3: TGTGCGAGCACCCTCATCAGGGGGCAGGGCTACGAGCAGTACTTC. This sequence encodes CASTLIRGQGYEQYF.

In its sample, this clone was seen once. This sample also contains other DNA sequences that code for the same CDR3. J is TRBJ2-3 and V is TRBV5-4; TRBD2 matches at 14 bases. The germline gives CDR1 SGHNT, CDR2 YYREEE (reference sequence). This CDR3 has 16 residues. The J segment lost 3 bases and the V segment lost 2 bases, leaving 2 bases of the junction unmatched. CDR3 amino acids: CASSLRTSGRTDTQYF. DNA for the CDR3: TGTGCCAGCAGCTTAAGGACTAGCGGGAGGACAGATACGCAGTATTTT. Drawing the rest from reference TRBV5-4 and TRBJ2-3, the complete variable domain is ETGVTQSPTHLIKTRGQQVTLRCSSQSGHNTVSWYQQALGQGPQFIFQYYREEENGRGNFPPRFSGLQFPNYSSELNVNALELDDSALYLCASSLRTSGRTDTQYFGPGTRLTVL.

This chain uses TRBV7-2 with TRBJ2-7; 12 bases match TRBD2. The CDR3 runs 17 residues. The germline V gene has CDR1 SGHTA and CDR2 FQGNSA. V shed 4 bases and J 0 bases; nucleotides not matched to a gene: 7. DNA of the CDR3: TGTGCCAGCAGCTCCGGGACTAGCGGGTACCGCTCCTACGAGCAGTACTTC. Translation gives CASSSGTSGYRSYEQYF. The full variable domain, rest sourced from reference TRBV7-2 and TRBJ2-7, is GAGVSQSPSNKVTEKGKDVELRCDPISGHTALYWYRQSLGQGLEFLIYFQGNSAPDKSGLPSDRFSAERTGGSVSTLTIQRTQQEDSAVYLCASSSGTSGYRSYEQYFGPGTRLTVT.

This sequence joins TRBV30 and TRBJ1-5; 8 bases agree with TRBD1. V gave up 7 bases and J gave up 4 bases; unmatched junction bases: 6. Germline loops: CDR1 GTSNPN, CDR2 SVGIG (reference sequence). The CDR3 is made up of 13 amino acids. CDR3: CASGQGPNQPQHF. The CDR3 DNA follows: TGTGCCTCCGGACAGGGCCCGAATCAGCCCCAGCATTTT.

J is TRBJ2-7 and V is TRBV28; 8 positions match TRBD1. V gave up 7 bases and J gave up 2 bases; unmatched junction bases: 1. CDR3 size: 12 residues. CDR1 is MDHEN and CDR2 is SYDVKM in the germline V gene. CDR3: CASTTGAYEQYF. Here the CDR3 DNA reads TGTGCCAGCACGACAGGGGCCTACGAGCAGTACTTC.

The J gene is TRBJ2-7, the V gene TRBV20-1, with a tentative D call TRBD2 (6 bases). The CDR3 is 11 amino acids. The V and J ends lost 3 bases and 7 bases respectively, with 10 bases between them. CDR1 DFQATT and CDR2 SNEGSKA come from the germline V gene (reference sequence). The DNA of the CDR3 is TGCAGTGCTAGGGGGGGAGTAGAGCAGTACTTC. It translates to CSARGGVEQYF.

V is TRBV27 and J is TRBJ1-2, with 7 bases that match TRBD1. This CDR3 is built from 16 residues. Trimming cost V 7 bases and J 4 bases; bases outside gene matches: 15. Germline CDR1 MNHEY, CDR2 SMNVEV (reference sequence). The DNA of the CDR3 is TGTGCCAGCAAACCCTACGGGGGCAGGGGGAGCTATGGCTACACCTTC. Its protein product is CASKPYGGRGSYGYTF.

This sequence joins TRBV5-6 and TRBJ1-2; tentative D call: TRBD1 (6 bases). The germline gives CDR1 SGHDT, CDR2 YYEEEE. V lost 4 bases to trimming and J lost 4 bases, with 17 bases between them. The CDR3 consists of 15 residues. CDR3 sequence: CASSRGGRPLYGYTF. Here the CDR3 DNA reads TGTGCCAGCAGCAGGGGGGGAAGGCCTCTCTATGGCTACACCTTC.

CDR3 region: CASSQDSSGSGPQHF. CDR3 coding DNA: TGCGCCAGCAGCCAAGATTCCTCGGGGTCGGGGCCCCAGCATTTT. This chain connects TRBV4-1 to TRBJ1-5; the D is unclear. The V gene lost 0 bases and the J gene lost 9 bases, with 15 bases spanning the gap. Per the germline V gene, CDR1 is MGHRA and CDR2 is YSYEKL. This CDR3 comprises 15 residues.

The V call is TRBV19, the J call TRBJ1-1, with TRBD1 as a possible D gene (5 bases). Germline V lookup: CDR1 LNHDA, CDR2 SQIVND (reference sequence). V lost 4 bases and J lost 0, with 9 bases in between. This CDR3 is 14 amino acids long. This CDR3 reads CASSNRNLNTEAFF. CDR3 DNA sequence: TGTGCCAGTAGTAACAGGAATTTGAACACTGAAGCTTTCTTT.

CDR3 in amino acids: CASSLEGQGHETQYF. The CDR3 nucleotides are TGCGCCAGCAGCTTGGAGGGACAGGGACATGAGACCCAGTACTTC. This chain uses TRBV5-1 with TRBJ2-5; TRBD1 aligns across 9 bases. CDR1 and CDR2 from the germline V gene are SGHRS and YFSETQ. This CDR3 contains 15 residues. V lost 0 bases to trimming and J lost 5 bases; unmatched junction nucleotides: 5.

The gene calls are TRBV10-1 and TRBJ2-1, with a weak D call TRBD2 (6 bases). This CDR3 has 16 amino acids. Germline V lookup: CDR1 WNHNN, CDR2 SYGVQD (reference sequence). The V and J ends lost 3 bases and 6 bases respectively, with 18 bases between them. CDR3 protein: CASSDAGTPEGNEQFF. In DNA form, the CDR3 reads TGCGCCAGCAGTGACGCCGGGACTCCCGAGGGCAATGAGCAGTTCTTC.

The genes are TRBV9 and TRBJ2-5; D uncertain. The V gene lost 0 bases and the J gene lost 1 base, with 7 bases spanning the gap. The CDR3 runs to 14 residues. CDR1 is SGDLS and CDR2 is YYNGEE in the germline V gene. The DNA of the CDR3 is TGTGCCAGCAGCGTAGGGGTAGCCCAAGAGACCCAGTACTTC. Protein product: CASSVGVAQETQYF.

The chain has TRBV6-1 and TRBJ2-3, with 7 bases identical to TRBD1. The CDR3 covers 15 residues. Germline trimming cut 1 base from V and 5 bases from J; bases unmatched to any gene: 6. Germline V CDR1 and CDR2: MNHNS, SASEGT. The CDR3 loop is CASSEGTGGLDTQYF. CDR3 bases: TGTGCCAGCAGTGAAGGGACAGGTGGATTAGATACGCAGTATTTT.

The rearrangement uses TRBV6-5 and TRBJ2-2; 11 bases align to TRBD2. CDR3 length equals 14 residues. With V trimmed by 8 bases and J by 7 bases, 6 bases remained unmatched. The germline V gene has CDR1 MNHEY and CDR2 SVGAGI. The CDR3 sequence is CASRSGRANGELFF. In DNA form, the CDR3 reads TGTGCCAGCCGTAGCGGGAGGGCGAACGGGGAGCTGTTTTTT.

The V and J genes are TRBV5-1 and TRBJ2-7; TRBD2 matches 12 bases. CDR1 and CDR2 (germline): SGHRS, YFSETQ. J gave up 2 bases and V 0 bases, and 6 bases lay outside the gene matches. The CDR3 covers 17 residues. The CDR3: CASSLGGLAGGPYEQYF. CDR3 DNA sequence: TGCGCCAGCAGCTTGGGGGGGCTAGCGGGAGGGCCCTACGAGCAGTACTTC.

This chain connects TRBV24-1 to TRBJ2-2; D remains ambiguous. The germline V gene has CDR1 KGHDR and CDR2 SFDVKD. The CDR3 length is 14 residues. The germline V and J ends were trimmed by 3 bases and 3 bases, with 7 bases remaining between them. In DNA form, the CDR3 reads TGTGCCACCAGTGATATACAGTACACCGGGGAGCTGTTTTTT. Protein: CATSDIQYTGELFF.

The V and J genes are TRBV28 and TRBJ2-3; TRBD2 aligns across 7 bases. This CDR3 comprises 16 residues. Losses at the gene ends were 7 bases for V and 8 bases for J; bases not matched to a gene: 18. Germline V gene data show CDR1 as MDHEN and CDR2 as SYDVKM. CDR3 in amino acids: CASKDTKAGHDLTQYF. CDR3 coding DNA: TGTGCCAGCAAGGATACCAAAGCGGGGCACGACCTTACGCAGTATTTT.

V usage is TRBV5-1 and J usage is TRBJ2-5; D not certain. There are 14 residues in the CDR3. The V end lost 1 base, the J end lost 3 bases, and 10 bases lay between the germline ends. Germline V gives CDR1 SGHRS, CDR2 YFSETQ. CDR3 nucleotide sequence: TGCGCCAGCAGCTTGATGGGCCAGGAAGAGACCCAGTACTTC. The encoded protein is CASSLMGQEETQYF.

The chain recombines TRBV30 with TRBJ1-5; TRBD1 aligns across 10 bases. The CDR3 extends over 14 amino acids. Germline V gives CDR1 GTSNPN, CDR2 SVGIG (reference sequence). Trimming removed 2 bases from V and 5 bases from J; junction bases left unmatched: 3. Here the CDR3 reads CAWSPGQGHQPQHF. In DNA form, the CDR3 reads TGTGCCTGGAGTCCGGGACAGGGGCATCAGCCCCAGCATTTT.

The rearrangement uses TRBV10-3 and TRBJ2-7; 7 nucleotides line up with TRBD2. The CDR3 sequence is 13 residues long. CDR1 is ENHRY, CDR2 SYGVKD, per germline. V was clipped by 10 bases and J by 7 bases; unmatched bases: 13. The CDR3 nucleotides are TGTGCCACCGGAGGGGCGGGAGTAGGAGAGCAGTACTTC. The encoded protein is CATGGAGVGEQYF.

The chain links TRBV30 to TRBJ1-5; TRBD1 matches 9 bases. CDR1 and CDR2 (germline): GTSNPN, SVGIG (reference sequence). The CDR3 sequence is 14 residues long. V was pared by 5 bases and J by 6 bases, with 8 bases of the junction left unmatched. The CDR3 bases are TGTGCCTGGGATACAGGGGGCAGGGGTCAGCCCCAGCATTTT. This encodes CAWDTGGRGQPQHF. Supplemented by reference TRBV30 and TRBJ1-5, the full variable domain reads SQTIHQWPATLVQPVGSPLSLECTVEGTSNPNLYWYRQAAGRGLQLLFYSVGIGQISSEVPQNLSASRPQDRQFILSSKKLLLSDSGFYLCAWDTGGRGQPQHFGDGTRLSIL.

The chain recombines TRBV3-1 (or the pseudogene TRBV3-2) with TRBJ1-3; D is unresolved. Germline CDR1 is LGHDT and CDR2 is YNNKEL (reference sequence). With 0 bases removed from V and 0 bases from J, the gap between germline ends came to 6 bases. CDR3 length: 15 residues. The CDR3 region is CASSQEANSGNTIYF. The CDR3, as DNA: TGTGCCAGCAGCCAAGAGGCAAACTCTGGAAACACCATATATTTT.

The chain is built from TRBV10-3 and TRBJ1-4; TRBD1 matches at 7 bases. CDR1 and CDR2 from the germline V gene are ENHRY and SYGVKD. The ends lost 8 bases at V and 3 bases at J; junction bases unmatched: 6. This CDR3 contains 14 residues. In DNA, the CDR3 is TGTGCCATCGCTCCGGGACAGTCTAATGAAAAACTGTTTTTT. This encodes CAIAPGQSNEKLFF.

The chain has TRBV28 and TRBJ1-1; possible D gene TRBD1, 6 bases. Trimming pared 6 bases from V and 1 base from J, leaving 18 bases between. Per the germline V gene, CDR1 is MDHEN and CDR2 is SYDVKM. This CDR3 comprises 16 residues. The CDR3 region has the DNA TGTGCCAGCAGGGAAACCGGGACATTAAGGAACACTGAAGCTTTCTTT. Translated: CASRETGTLRNTEAFF.

Only one count was recorded for this clone. V usage is TRBV19 and J usage is TRBJ1-2, with 7 bases that match TRBD1. Germline V CDR1 and CDR2: LNHDA, SQIVND (reference sequence). The junction had 11 bases not matched to a gene; V was cut back by 8 bases and J by 8 bases. This CDR3 has 13 residues. CDR3 in amino acids: CASLYRGAGGYTF. DNA for the CDR3: TGTGCCAGTCTCTACAGGGGCGCTGGCGGCTACACCTTC.

In this sample, this clone turned up once. The chain employs TRBV20-1 and TRBJ1-1; 8 bases are shared with TRBD1. The V gene end was trimmed by 6 bases and the J gene end by 9 bases; junction bases not matched to a gene: 3. The V gene's germline CDR1 is DFQATT and CDR2 SNEGSKA (reference sequence). The CDR3 is 10 residues long. The CDR3 protein is CSARQGQAFF. The CDR3 DNA reads as TGCAGTGCACGACAGGGGCAAGCTTTCTTT.

The CDR3 region has the DNA TGTGCCAGCAGCTTAGGGGGACAGGGAGGCAATGAGCAGTTCTTC. Its protein is CASSLGGQGGNEQFF. This chain uses TRBV7-9 with TRBJ2-1, with TRBD1 matching 9 bases. V dropped 1 base and J dropped 6; count of bases not matched to a gene: 4. This CDR3 comprises 15 residues. Germline V gives CDR1 SEHNR, CDR2 FQNEAQ (reference sequence).

In nucleotides, the CDR3 is TGTGCCAGCAGATACAGCCAAGATACGCAGTATTTT. Amino acid sequence: CASRYSQDTQYF. This rearrangement joins TRBV2 to TRBJ2-3; no clear D gene. The CDR3 consists of 12 residues. V dropped 6 bases and J dropped 5 bases, with 9 bases sitting between them. Germline V CDR1 and CDR2: SNHLY, FYNNEI.

V and J are TRBV5-4 and TRBJ2-5, with 7 bases fitting TRBD2. This CDR3 is 14 amino acids long. CDR1 and CDR2 (germline): SGHNT, YYREEE (reference sequence). With V trimmed by 4 bases and J by 3 bases, 6 bases remained unmatched. In nucleotides, the CDR3 is TGTGCCAGCAGCGGATTCGCGGGAGAAGAGACCCAGTACTTC. It yields the protein CASSGFAGEETQYF. The full variable domain, its missing parts supplied by reference TRBV5-4 and TRBJ2-5, is ETGVTQSPTHLIKTRGQQVTLRCSSQSGHNTVSWYQQALGQGPQFIFQYYREEENGRGNFPPRFSGLQFPNYSSELNVNALELDDSALYLCASSGFAGEETQYFGPGTRLLVL.

This clone was seen only once. V is TRBV18 and J is TRBJ2-5; tentatively, D is TRBD2 (5 bases). The V end was cut by 1 base, the J end by 5 bases, with 8 bases between. CDR3 length: 13 residues. The germline gives CDR1 KGHSH, CDR2 LQKENI. The CDR3 DNA sequence: TGTGCCAGCTCACCACAGGGAGTGGAGACCCAGTACTTC. Protein: CASSPQGVETQYF.

This clone showed up just once. V gene TRBV30 combines with J gene TRBJ2-7, with 8 bases aligning to TRBD2. Germline V lookup: CDR1 GTSNPN, CDR2 SVGIG (reference sequence). The CDR3 loop spans 19 amino acids. J gave up 1 base and V 0 bases, and 17 bases lay outside the gene matches. CDR3 residues: CAWSVVPLTSANPSYEQYF. The CDR3 DNA is TGTGCCTGGAGTGTAGTCCCCCTGACTAGCGCAAACCCTTCCTACGAGCAGTACTTC.